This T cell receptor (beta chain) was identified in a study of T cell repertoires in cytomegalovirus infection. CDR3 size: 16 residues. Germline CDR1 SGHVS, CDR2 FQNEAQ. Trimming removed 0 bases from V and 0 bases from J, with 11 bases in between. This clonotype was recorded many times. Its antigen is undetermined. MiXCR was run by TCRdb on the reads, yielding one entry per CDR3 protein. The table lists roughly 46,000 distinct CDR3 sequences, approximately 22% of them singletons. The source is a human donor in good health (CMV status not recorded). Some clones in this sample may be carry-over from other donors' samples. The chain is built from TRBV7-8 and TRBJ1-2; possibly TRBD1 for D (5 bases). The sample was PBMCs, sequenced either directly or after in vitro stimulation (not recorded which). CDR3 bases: TGTGCCAGCAGCTTAGCCCCGGGGGGAGCTAACTATGGCTACACCTTC. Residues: CASSLAPGGANYGYTF.